A selection of T cell receptor beta chains follows, all from one sample in a study of T cell responses to AZD1222 COVID-19 vaccine. Profiling relied on immunoSEQ multiplex PCR, and the TCRdb table lists in-frame clones only, not all of them. The sample contains around 100,000 clones, about 90% of which appear only once. This material consisted of peripheral blood, taken 28 days after the second AZD1222 dose. These receptor sequences come from an adult who received the AZD1222 COVID-19 vaccine. The CDR3 runs from the conserved cysteine through the conserved F or W. A D gene is named only where the DNA matches it firmly. Size tells how often a clone was seen (once, few, many) or the class of an expanded clone, and some rows leave it out.

CDR3	DNA	J	size	V	D
CASSRWGRARNNEQFF	TGTGCCAGCAGCCGGTGGGGGCGGGCCCGTAACAATGAGCAGTTCTTC	TRBJ2-1	once	TRBV7-9	NA
CASSPRTDQETQYF	TGTGCCAGCAGCCCCCGCACGGACCAAGAGACCCAGTACTTC	TRBJ2-5	NA	TRBV7-9	NA
CASSPEILRAGGSPLHF	TGTGCCAGCTCACCAGAGATATTGCGGGCGGGTGGTTCACCCCTCCACTTT	TRBJ1-6	NA	TRBV18	NA
CASSRSRQTYNEQFF	TGTGCCAGTAGTAGGTCTCGACAAACCTACAATGAGCAGTTCTTC	TRBJ2-1	NA	TRBV19	NA
CASSEGGRGRLDTQYF	TGTGCCAGCAGTGAAGGGGGCAGGGGGCGCTTAGATACGCAGTATTTT	TRBJ2-3	NA	TRBV6-1	TRBD1
CASSPTGATYGYTF	TGTGCCAGCAGCCCGACAGGGGCTACCTATGGCTACACCTTC	TRBJ1-2	NA	TRBV7-9	TRBD1
CASSIGGTANEKLFF	TGTGCCAGTAGTATAGGGGGGACAGCGAATGAAAAACTGTTTTTT	TRBJ1-4	NA	TRBV19	TRBD1
CASSSDRGIHGYTF	TGTGCCAGCAGCTCCGACAGGGGCATTCATGGCTACACCTTC	TRBJ1-2	few	TRBV6-5	TRBD1
CASLSGRGNTEAFF	TGTGCCAGCCTTAGTGGCAGGGGAAACACTGAAGCTTTCTTT	TRBJ1-1	NA	TRBV5-6	NA
CASSHTDSNQPQHF	TGTGCCAGCAGCCATACAGATAGCAATCAGCCCCAGCATTTT	TRBJ1-5	NA	TRBV3-1/TRBV3-2	NA
CASSLGVGTVYNSPLHF	TGTGCCAGCAGCTTGGGCGTCGGGACAGTTTATAATTCACCCCTCCACTTT	TRBJ1-6	once	TRBV5-6	TRBD1
CASSLGPSGQYHSTNEKLFF	TGTGCCAGCAGTTTAGGGCCCTCGGGACAGTACCACTCAACTAATGAAAAACTGTTTTTT	TRBJ1-4	few	TRBV27	TRBD1
CASRRGYSNQPQHF	TGTGCCAGCAGGAGGGGATATAGCAATCAGCCCCAGCATTTT	TRBJ1-5	NA	TRBV6-5	NA
CASSLAPALLGSNYGYTF	TGTGCCAGCAGCTTAGCACCGGCGCTCCTGGGTTCTAACTATGGCTACACCTTC	TRBJ1-2	NA	TRBV7-8	NA
CASSGQRGGPYEQYF	TGTGCCAGCAGCGGGCAGCGGGGGGGCCCCTACGAGCAGTACTTC	TRBJ2-7	NA	TRBV7-2	TRBD2
CASSSRDPGVAGELFF	TGTGCCAGCAGTTCCCGGGACCCTGGGGTCGCCGGGGAGCTGTTTTTT	TRBJ2-2	NA	TRBV6-5	NA
CASSGTDYQPQHF	TGTGCCAGCAGTGGGACAGATTATCAGCCCCAGCATTTT	TRBJ1-5	once	TRBV2	NA
CASSTQGPRSEAFF	TGCGCCAGCAGCACACAGGGGCCAAGGTCTGAAGCTTTCTTT	TRBJ1-1	NA	TRBV5-1	TRBD1
CASSEPRSYGYTF	TGTGCCAGCAGTGAACCCAGGAGCTATGGCTACACCTTC	TRBJ1-2	NA	TRBV2	NA
CASSPLTSGSELAGELFF	TGTGCCAGCTCACCCCTGACTAGCGGTAGCGAACTCGCCGGGGAGCTGTTTTTT	TRBJ2-2	NA	TRBV18	TRBD2
CASSSGPNSPLHF	TGTGCCAGCAGCTCCGGGCCCAATTCACCCCTCCACTTT	TRBJ1-6	NA	TRBV7-9	NA
CSVGQGVQVEQYF	TGCAGCGTCGGACAGGGGGTTCAAGTCGAGCAGTACTTC	TRBJ2-7	NA	TRBV29-1	TRBD1
CAISDRAEKLFF	TGTGCCATCAGTGATCGGGCAGAAAAACTGTTTTTT	TRBJ1-4	NA	TRBV10-3	NA
CASSFAGSSSYNEQFF	TGTGCCAGCAGCTTTGCGGGGTCGAGCTCCTACAATGAGCAGTTCTTC	TRBJ2-1	NA	TRBV5-4	NA
CASSFLDSAGELFF	TGTGCCAGCAGCTTCTTGGATTCCGCCGGGGAGCTGTTTTTT	TRBJ2-2	NA	TRBV7-8	NA
CASSQDGQGDSPLHF	TGCGCCAGCAGCCAAGATGGGCAGGGTGATTCACCCCTCCACTTT	TRBJ1-6	NA	TRBV4-1	NA
CASSYSFRGQNNYGYTF	TGTGCCAGCAGTTACTCATTTCGCGGACAGAATAACTATGGCTACACCTTC	TRBJ1-2	NA	TRBV6-2/TRBV6-3	NA
CSVEDKGWGQYF	TGCAGCGTTGAAGATAAGGGTTGGGGGCAGTATTTT	TRBJ2-3	NA	TRBV29-1	NA
CASSSRLAGANEQYF	TGCGCCAGCAGCTCTCGACTAGCGGGAGCGAACGAGCAGTACTTC	TRBJ2-7	NA	TRBV5-1	TRBD2
CASSFPGGRAEIGELFF	TGTGCCAGCAGTTTCCCTGGCGGGAGGGCCGAGATCGGGGAGCTGTTTTTT	TRBJ2-2	NA	TRBV6-2/TRBV6-3	TRBD2
CASSAVQGGSPLHF	TGTGCCAGCAGCGCAGTCCAGGGCGGTAGTCCCCTCCACTTT	TRBJ1-6	NA	TRBV6-4	NA
CASSLRRDYGYTF	TGTGCCAGCAGCTTGCGCCGCGACTATGGCTACACCTTC	TRBJ1-2	NA	TRBV5-5	NA
CASSPHTNNEQFF	TGTGCCAGCTCACCACATACAAACAATGAGCAGTTCTTC	TRBJ2-1	NA	TRBV18	NA
CSVFFYGYTF	TGCAGCGTTTTCTTCTATGGCTACACCTTC	TRBJ1-2	NA	TRBV29-1	NA
CSGRSGQGNEKLFF	TGCAGCGGGCGATCGGGACAGGGTAATGAAAAACTGTTTTTT	TRBJ1-4	NA	TRBV29-1	TRBD1
CASSEAGGNTIYF	TGTGCCAGCAGTGAAGCGGGAGGAAACACCATATATTTT	TRBJ1-3	NA	TRBV6-1	NA
CSVAPQGWNTEAFF	TGCAGCGTTGCACCGCAGGGATGGAACACTGAAGCTTTCTTT	TRBJ1-1	NA	TRBV29-1	NA
CASSPTGPLNEKLFF	TGTGCCAGCAGCCCGACAGGGCCCCTGAATGAAAAACTGTTTTTT	TRBJ1-4	NA	TRBV28	TRBD1
CAWRGQLLTEAFF	TGTGCCTGGAGGGGACAGCTGTTGACTGAAGCTTTCTTT	TRBJ1-1	NA	TRBV30	TRBD1
CATSDSGTGQETQYF	TGTGCCACCAGTGATTCCGGGACGGGCCAAGAGACCCAGTACTTC	TRBJ2-5	NA	TRBV24-1	NA
CASSLTGTSRFEQFF	TGTGCCAGCAGCCTCACCGGGACTAGCCGGTTTGAGCAGTTCTTC	TRBJ2-1	NA	TRBV7-2	TRBD2
CASGRDRGPGELFF	TGTGCCAGCGGCCGGGACAGGGGCCCCGGGGAGCTGTTTTTT	TRBJ2-2	NA	TRBV6-5	TRBD1
CASSLDVATYEQYF	TGCGCCAGCAGCTTGGATGTAGCTACCTACGAGCAGTACTTC	TRBJ2-7	NA	TRBV5-1	NA
CASSSGLRNTGELFF	TGTGCTAGCAGTTCGGGACTCCGGAACACCGGGGAGCTGTTTTTT	TRBJ2-2	NA	TRBV7-7	NA
CASSPPQEGGYTF	TGTGCCAGCTCACCACCTCAAGAGGGTGGCTACACCTTC	TRBJ1-2	NA	TRBV18	NA
CASSLLGQGTSYEQYF	TGCGCCAGCAGCTTGTTGGGACAGGGGACATCCTACGAGCAGTACTTC	TRBJ2-7	NA	TRBV5-1	TRBD1
CASSLGTGGAGELFF	TGCGCCAGCAGCCTCGGGACAGGGGGCGCCGGGGAGCTGTTTTTT	TRBJ2-2	NA	TRBV5-1	TRBD1
CASNPNQFSGNTIYF	TGTGCCAGCAACCCGAACCAGTTCTCTGGAAACACCATATATTTT	TRBJ1-3	NA	TRBV6-2/TRBV6-3	NA
CASSSYGRQGKGTDTQYF	TGTGCCAGCAGTTCATATGGCCGACAGGGGAAAGGAACAGATACGCAGTATTTT	TRBJ2-3	NA	TRBV27	TRBD1
CASSSRRGSYEQYF	TGTGCCAGCAGTTCCCGCAGGGGATCCTACGAGCAGTACTTC	TRBJ2-7	NA	TRBV7-9	NA
CASSKGEGRNEKLFF	TGTGCCAGCAGCAAAGGGGAGGGACGTAATGAAAAACTGTTTTTT	TRBJ1-4	NA	TRBV3-1/TRBV3-2	NA
CAWSRRQLNTEAFF	TGTGCCTGGAGCAGGCGACAGCTGAACACTGAAGCTTTCTTT	TRBJ1-1	NA	TRBV30	NA
CASSPRSYTDTQYF	TGTGCCAGCAGTCCGCGGAGTTACACAGATACGCAGTATTTT	TRBJ2-3	NA	TRBV27	NA
CATSVPGATDTQYF	TGTGCCACCAGTGTCCCTGGCGCCACAGATACGCAGTATTTT	TRBJ2-3	once	TRBV24-1	NA
CASSPISFGGEAFF	TGTGCCAGCTCACCAATTTCCTTCGGGGGGGAAGCTTTCTTT	TRBJ1-1	NA	TRBV18	NA